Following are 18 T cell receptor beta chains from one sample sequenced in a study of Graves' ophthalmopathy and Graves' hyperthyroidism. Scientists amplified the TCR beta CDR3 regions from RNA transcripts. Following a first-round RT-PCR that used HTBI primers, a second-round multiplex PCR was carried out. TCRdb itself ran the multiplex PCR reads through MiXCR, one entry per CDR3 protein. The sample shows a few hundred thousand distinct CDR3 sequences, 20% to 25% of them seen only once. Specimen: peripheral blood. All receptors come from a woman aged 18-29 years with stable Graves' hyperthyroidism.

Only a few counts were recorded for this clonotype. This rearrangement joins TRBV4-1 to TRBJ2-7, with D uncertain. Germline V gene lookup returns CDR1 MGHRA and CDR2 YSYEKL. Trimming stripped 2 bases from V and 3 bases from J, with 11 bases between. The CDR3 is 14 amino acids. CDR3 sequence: CASSQHPYSYEQYF. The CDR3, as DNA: TGCGCCAGCAGCCAACACCCATACAGCTACGAGCAGTACTTC.

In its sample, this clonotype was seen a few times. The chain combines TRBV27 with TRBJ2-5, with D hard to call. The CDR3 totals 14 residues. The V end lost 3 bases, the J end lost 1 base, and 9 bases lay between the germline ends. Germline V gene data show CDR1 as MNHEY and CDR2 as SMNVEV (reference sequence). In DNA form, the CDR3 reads TGTGCCAGCAGTTTCTCTCGGGCCCAAGAGACCCAGTACTTC. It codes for CASSFSRAQETQYF.

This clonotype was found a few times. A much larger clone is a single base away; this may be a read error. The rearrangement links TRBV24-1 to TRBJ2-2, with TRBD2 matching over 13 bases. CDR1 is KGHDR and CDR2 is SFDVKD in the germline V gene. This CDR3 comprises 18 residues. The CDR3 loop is CAISGGQGLAGYTGELFF. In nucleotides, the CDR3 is TGTGCCATCAGTGGCGGGCAGGGACTAGCGGGATACACCGGGGAGCTGTTTTTT.

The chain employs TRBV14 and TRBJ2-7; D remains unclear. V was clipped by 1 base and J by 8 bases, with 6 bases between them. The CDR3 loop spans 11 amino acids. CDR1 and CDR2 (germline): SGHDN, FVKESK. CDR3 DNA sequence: TGTGCCAGCAGCCAAGTCGGGCAGCAGTACTTC. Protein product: CASSQVGQQYF.

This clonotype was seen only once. The CDR3 coding sequence is TGTGCCAGCTCGCGGGACATTGAGACCCAGTACTTC. It is translated as CASSRDIETQYF. The chain couples TRBV25-1 to TRBJ2-5; D tentatively reads TRBD1 or TRBD2 (6 bases each). Germline CDR1 is MGHDK and CDR2 is SYGVNS. There are 12 residues in the CDR3. The germline V and J ends were trimmed by 8 bases and 5 bases, with 12 bases remaining between them.

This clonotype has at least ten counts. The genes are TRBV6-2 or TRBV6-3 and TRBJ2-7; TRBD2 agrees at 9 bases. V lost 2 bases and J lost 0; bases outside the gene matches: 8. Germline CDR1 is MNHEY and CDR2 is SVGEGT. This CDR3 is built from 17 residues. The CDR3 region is CASSYRGLAGNSYEQYF. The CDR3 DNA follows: TGTGCCAGCAGTTACAGGGGGCTAGCGGGAAACTCCTACGAGCAGTACTTC.

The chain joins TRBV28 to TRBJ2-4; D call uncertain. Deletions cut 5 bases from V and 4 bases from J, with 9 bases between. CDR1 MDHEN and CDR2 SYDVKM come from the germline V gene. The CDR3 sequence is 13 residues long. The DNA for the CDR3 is TGTGCCAGCAGTGGACGGCCTAAAAACATTCAGTACTTC. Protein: CASSGRPKNIQYF.

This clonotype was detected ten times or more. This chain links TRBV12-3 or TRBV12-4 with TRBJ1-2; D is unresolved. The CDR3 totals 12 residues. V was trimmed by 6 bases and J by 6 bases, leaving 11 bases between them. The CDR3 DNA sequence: TGTGCCAGCAGCGAACGAGGGAATGGCTACACCTTC. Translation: CASSERGNGYTF.

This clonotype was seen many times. CDR3 protein: CASRRMTGQLYEQYF. In DNA, the CDR3 is TGTGCCAGCAGGCGTATGACGGGACAGCTCTACGAGCAGTACTTC. The chain combines TRBV6-5 with TRBJ2-7; 7 bases align to TRBD1. CDR1 and CDR2 from the germline V gene are MNHEY and SVGAGI. After removal of 6 bases from V and 3 bases from J, the junction contained 11 bases not matched to a gene. The CDR3 loop spans 15 amino acids.

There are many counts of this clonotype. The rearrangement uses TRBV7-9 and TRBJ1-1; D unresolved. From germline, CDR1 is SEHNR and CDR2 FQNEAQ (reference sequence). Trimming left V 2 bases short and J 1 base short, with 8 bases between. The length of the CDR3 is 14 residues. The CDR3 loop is CASSLHSPNTEAFF. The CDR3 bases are TGTGCCAGCAGCTTACACAGCCCGAACACTGAAGCTTTCTTT.

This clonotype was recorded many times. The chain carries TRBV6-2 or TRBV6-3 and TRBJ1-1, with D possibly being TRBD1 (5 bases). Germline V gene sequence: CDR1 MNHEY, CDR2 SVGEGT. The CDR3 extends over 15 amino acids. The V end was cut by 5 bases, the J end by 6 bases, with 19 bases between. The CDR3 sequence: CASSPYAGYNAEAFF. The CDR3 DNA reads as TGTGCCAGCAGTCCGTACGCAGGGTATAATGCTGAAGCTTTCTTT.

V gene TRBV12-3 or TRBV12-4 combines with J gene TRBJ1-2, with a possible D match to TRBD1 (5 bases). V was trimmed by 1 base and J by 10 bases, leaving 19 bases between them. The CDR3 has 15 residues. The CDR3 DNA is TGTGCCAGCAGTTTAGGGCAGGGACTTAAAACTCCCTACACCTTC. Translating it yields CASSLGQGLKTPYTF.

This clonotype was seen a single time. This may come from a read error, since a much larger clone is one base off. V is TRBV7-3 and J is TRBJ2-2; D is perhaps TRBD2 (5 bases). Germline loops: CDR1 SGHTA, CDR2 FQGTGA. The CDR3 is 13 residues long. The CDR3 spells CASSFGPIGELCF. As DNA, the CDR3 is TGTGCCAGCAGCTTTGGGCCGATCGGGGAGCTGTGTTTT.

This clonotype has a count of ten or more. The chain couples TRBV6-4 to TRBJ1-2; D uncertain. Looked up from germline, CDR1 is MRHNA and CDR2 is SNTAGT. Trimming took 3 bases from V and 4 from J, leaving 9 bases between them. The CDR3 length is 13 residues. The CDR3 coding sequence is TGTGCCAGCAGTGAGAAGGACGGCTATGGCTACACCTTC. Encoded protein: CASSEKDGYGYTF.

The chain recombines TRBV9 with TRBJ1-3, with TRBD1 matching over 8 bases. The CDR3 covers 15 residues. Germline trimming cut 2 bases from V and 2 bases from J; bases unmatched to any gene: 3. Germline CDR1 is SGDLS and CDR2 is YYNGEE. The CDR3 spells CASSVGQGTGNTIYF. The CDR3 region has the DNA TGTGCCAGCAGCGTCGGACAGGGTACTGGAAACACCATATATTTT. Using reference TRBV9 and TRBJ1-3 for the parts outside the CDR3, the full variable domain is DSGVTQTPKHLITATGQRVTLRCSPRSGDLSVYWYQQSLDQGLQFLIQYYNGEERAKGNILERFSAQQFPDLHSELNLSSLELGDSALYFCASSVGQGTGNTIYFGEGSWLTVV.

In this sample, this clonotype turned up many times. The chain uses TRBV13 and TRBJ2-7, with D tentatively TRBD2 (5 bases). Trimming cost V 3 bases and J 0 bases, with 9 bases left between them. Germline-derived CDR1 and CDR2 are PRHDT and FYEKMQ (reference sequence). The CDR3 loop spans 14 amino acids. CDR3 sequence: CASSFRTGSYEQYF. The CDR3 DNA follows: TGTGCCAGCAGCTTCCGGACTGGCTCCTACGAGCAGTACTTC.

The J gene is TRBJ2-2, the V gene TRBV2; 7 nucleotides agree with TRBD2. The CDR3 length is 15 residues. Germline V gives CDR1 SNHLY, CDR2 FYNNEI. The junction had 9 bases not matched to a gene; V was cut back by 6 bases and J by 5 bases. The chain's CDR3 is CASSPLGLQTGELFF. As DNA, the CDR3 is TGTGCCAGCAGCCCCCTGGGACTACAAACCGGGGAGCTGTTTTTT.

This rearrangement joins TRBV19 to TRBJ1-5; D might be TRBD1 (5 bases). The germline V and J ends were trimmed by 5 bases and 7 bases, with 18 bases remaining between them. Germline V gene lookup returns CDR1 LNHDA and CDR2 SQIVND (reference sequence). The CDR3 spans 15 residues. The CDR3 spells CASSSTTAYSQPQHF. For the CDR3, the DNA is TGTGCCAGTAGTTCGACGACAGCCTACTCGCAGCCCCAGCATTTT.